Given below is one T cell receptor beta chain in context. Authors' data handling: Quantification of nucleated cells was approximated via reference gene primer amplification. TCRdb's table, derived via immunoSEQ multiplex PCR, lists solely in-frame clones and lacks some. The V and J calls and the clone size are those of that table, but D and trimming were determined from the DNA. The data contain over 95,000 clones, less than 85% of them singletons. This specimen comes from a study of blood T cell repertoires in COVID-19. Study details: Spain, Italy and the United States supplied samples that represented acute and convalescent COVID-19. T cells, B-cell-depleted T cells, or PBMCs provided the cDNA or gDNA that served as material.

V lost 5 bases, J lost 0 bases, and 11 bases lay in between. CDR3 length equals 15 residues. CDR1 and CDR2 (germline): LGHDT, YNNKEL (reference sequence). The specimen sequenced was peripheral blood. The receptor's source is a human donor in a cohort sampled during active COVID-19. The chain is built from TRBV3-1 (or the pseudogene TRBV3-2) and TRBJ2-1; possibly TRBD2 for D (5 bases). CDR3 DNA sequence: TGTGCCAGCAGCTCCGCGGCGGGCTCCTACAATGAGCAGTTCTTC. The encoded protein is CASSSAAGSYNEQFF.